This is a list of T cell receptor beta chains from one sample in a study of blood T cell repertoires in COVID-19. Only in-frame clones appear in the TCRdb table, and some are missing; sequencing was by immunoSEQ multiplex PCR. The table includes about 250,000 clones, roughly 87% detected once. The sample comprised peripheral blood. The receptors here all came from a man between 18 and 29 years old with active or convalescent COVID-19. CDR3s include the opening cysteine and the closing phenylalanine or tryptophan. The D gene is left open where the match is weak. The listing skips clone size in some rows; elsewhere it reads once, few, many or a size class.

len	j_gene	abundance	v_gene	d_gene	CDR3aa	CDR3nt
14	TRBJ1-2	.	TRBV15	.	CATSSGQFWSGYTF	TGTGCCACCAGCAGTGGACAGTTCTGGAGTGGCTACACCTTC
14	TRBJ1-1	.	TRBV2	.	CASSEISGYTEAFF	TGTGCCAGCAGTGAGATCTCGGGATACACTGAAGCTTTCTTT
15	TRBJ2-1	.	TRBV15	TRBD1	CATSIRQGAWNEQFF	TGTGCCACCAGCATTCGACAGGGGGCATGGAATGAGCAGTTCTTC
11	TRBJ1-2	.	TRBV20-1	.	CSVAGAGGYTF	TGCAGTGTCGCAGGGGCGGGCGGCTACACCTTC
17	TRBJ2-2	few	TRBV3-1/TRBV3-2	TRBD2	CASSLGTSGFAGGELFF	TGTGCCAGCAGCCTAGGGACTAGCGGGTTCGCGGGAGGGGAGCTGTTTTTT
16	TRBJ2-1	.	TRBV5-1	.	CASSRIPKLEGGEQFF	TGCGCCAGCAGCCGAATACCCAAGTTGGAGGGCGGTGAGCAGTTCTTC
17	TRBJ2-3	.	TRBV15	.	CATSRRLAGFNTDTQYF	TGTGCCACCAGCAGACGCCTGGCAGGGTTTAATACAGATACGCAGTATTTT
13	TRBJ1-5	.	TRBV11-3	.	CASSLDLSQPQHF	TGTGCCAGCAGCTTAGATCTGAGCCAGCCCCAGCATTTT
12	TRBJ1-1	.	TRBV18	.	CASSPSTVEAFF	TGTGCCAGCTCACCATCGACAGTTGAAGCTTTCTTT
14	TRBJ2-3	.	TRBV7-2	.	CASSLDRSTDTQYF	TGTGCCAGCAGCTTAGACAGAAGCACAGATACGCAGTATTTT
13	TRBJ1-2	.	TRBV5-6	.	CASSLDREYGYTF	TGTGCCAGCAGCTTGGACAGGGAGTATGGCTACACCTTC
15	TRBJ2-3	.	TRBV7-8	TRBD1	CASSWTGASTDTQYF	TGTGCCAGCAGTTGGACAGGTGCTAGCACAGATACGCAGTATTTT
14	TRBJ1-6	.	TRBV6-6	TRBD1	CASSSRGLGSPLHF	TGTGCCAGCAGTTCCAGGGGGCTCGGTTCACCCCTCCACTTT
18	TRBJ2-5	.	TRBV9	TRBD1	CASSVGTGGARTKETQYF	TGTGCCAGCAGCGTAGGAACAGGGGGCGCAAGGACCAAAGAGACCCAGTACTTC
17	TRBJ1-6	.	TRBV7-6	TRBD1	CASSLEQPGQTNSPLHF	TGTGCCAGCAGCTTAGAACAACCGGGACAGACTAATTCACCCCTCCACTTT
18	TRBJ2-7	.	TRBV27	TRBD2	CASSRTGRTSGFSYEQYF	TGTGCCAGCAGTCGAACGGGAAGGACTAGCGGGTTCTCCTACGAGCAGTACTTC
17	TRBJ2-3	.	TRBV9	TRBD2	CASSDPRGGSRTDTQYF	TGTGCCAGCAGCGACCCCCGGGGGGGTAGCCGCACAGATACGCAGTATTTT
16	TRBJ2-1	.	TRBV7-8	TRBD2	CASSFYSGSWDNEQFF	TGTGCCAGCAGCTTTTATAGCGGGAGTTGGGACAATGAGCAGTTCTTC
14	TRBJ1-5	.	TRBV30	TRBD1	CAWNSGTGDQPQHF	TGTGCCTGGAATTCCGGGACAGGGGATCAGCCCCAGCATTTT
12	TRBJ1-2	.	TRBV5-1	.	CASSLVGAGYTF	TGCGCCAGCAGCTTGGTTGGGGCTGGCTACACCTTC
16	TRBJ2-2	few	TRBV5-6	TRBD2	CASSRTLAGGAGELFF	TGTGCCAGCAGCCGAACCCTAGCGGGAGGGGCCGGGGAGCTGTTTTTT
17	TRBJ1-2	.	TRBV15	TRBD1	CATSRRTGIEANYGYTF	TGTGCCACCAGCAGACGGACAGGGATAGAAGCTAACTATGGCTACACCTTC
15	TRBJ2-7	once	TRBV5-6	.	CASTLGRGPTYEQYF	TGTGCCAGCACGTTGGGGCGGGGTCCTACCTACGAGCAGTACTTC
15	TRBJ2-6	once	TRBV7-9	TRBD1	CASLGQGSGANVLTF	TGTGCCAGCCTAGGACAGGGCTCTGGGGCCAACGTCCTGACTTTC
11	TRBJ2-7	.	TRBV29-1	.	CSVESGIEQYF	TGCAGCGTTGAATCAGGGATCGAGCAGTACTTC
15	TRBJ2-5	.	TRBV5-1	TRBD1	CASSWGQTDLETQYF	TGCGCCAGCAGCTGGGGACAGACAGACTTGGAGACCCAGTACTTC
11	TRBJ2-7	.	TRBV30	TRBD1	CATGTGEEQYF	TGTGCCACGGGTACAGGGGAAGAGCAGTACTTC
14	TRBJ1-6	.	TRBV6-1	.	CASSDGTKNSPLHF	TGTGCCAGCAGTGACGGGACAAAGAATTCACCCCTCCACTTT
15	TRBJ2-2	.	TRBV2	TRBD2	CASSVKPGGSGELFF	TGTGCCAGCAGTGTAAAGCCCGGGGGGTCCGGGGAGCTGTTTTTT
16	TRBJ1-2	.	TRBV7-8	.	CASSLVYRVNPYGYTF	TGTGCCAGCAGCTTAGTTTACAGGGTGAACCCCTATGGCTACACCTTC
18	TRBJ2-3	.	TRBV7-2	TRBD2	CASSPWSSAGGRTDTQYF	TGTGCCAGCAGCCCCTGGTCCTCGGCGGGAGGCCGCACAGATACGCAGTATTTT
14	TRBJ2-1	.	TRBV28	.	CASSSGHNYNEQFF	TGTGCCAGCAGTTCGGGACACAACTACAATGAGCAGTTCTTC
13	TRBJ1-2	.	TRBV19	TRBD1	CASLQGPSYGYTF	TGTGCCAGTCTACAGGGGCCCTCCTATGGCTACACCTTC
14	TRBJ2-7	.	TRBV9	TRBD2	CASSATSGSYEQYF	TGTGCCAGCAGCGCGACTAGCGGATCCTACGAGCAGTACTTC
15	TRBJ1-6	many	TRBV3-1/TRBV3-2	TRBD1	CASRPAQGAYGPLHF	TGTGCCAGCCGACCAGCTCAGGGGGCATATGGACCCCTCCACTTT
19	TRBJ2-3	.	TRBV15	.	CATSRDIPRGSHRPDTQYF	TGTGCCACCAGCAGAGATATCCCCCGGGGATCCCATCGACCAGATACGCAGTATTTT
16	TRBJ1-5	.	TRBV27	TRBD1	CASRQGRIDFNQPQHF	TGTGCCAGCCGACAGGGTAGAATCGACTTCAATCAGCCCCAGCATTTT
11	TRBJ2-4	.	TRBV6-5	TRBD1	CASSRWGQEYF	TGTGCCAGCAGTAGGTGGGGACAGGAGTACTTC
14	TRBJ2-5	.	TRBV6-2/TRBV6-3	TRBD2	CASSSSGGVKTQYF	TGTGCCAGCAGTTCTAGCGGGGGGGTAAAGACCCAGTACTTC
16	TRBJ2-1	.	TRBV7-9	.	CASRPPGTFNYNEQFF	TGTGCCAGCAGACCACCCGGGACTTTCAACTACAATGAGCAGTTCTTC
14	TRBJ1-1	.	TRBV5-4	.	CASSLQGGGTEAFF	TGTGCCAGCAGCCTTCAGGGAGGGGGGACTGAAGCTTTCTTT
16	TRBJ2-1	.	TRBV6-2/TRBV6-3	TRBD2	CASSYSVASGYNEQFF	TGTGCCAGCAGTTACTCCGTGGCTAGCGGATACAATGAGCAGTTCTTC
15	TRBJ2-2	once	TRBV7-9	TRBD1	CASSRTGKGSGELFF	TGTGCCAGCAGCCGGACAGGGAAAGGTTCCGGGGAGCTGTTTTTT
15	TRBJ2-5	.	TRBV11-2	.	CPSSSGAGATETQYF	TGTCCCAGCAGCTCGGGTGCTGGCGCCACCGAGACCCAGTACTTC
14	TRBJ1-5	.	TRBV2	.	CASSDSAGRQPQHF	TGTGCCAGCAGTGATTCGGCAGGGAGGCAGCCCCAGCATTTT
15	TRBJ2-2	few	TRBV18	TRBD1	CASSNRQGGTGELFF	TGTGCCAGCTCTAATCGACAGGGGGGCACCGGGGAGCTGTTTTTT
12	TRBJ1-3	.	TRBV12-3/TRBV12-4	.	CASTRSGNTIYF	TGTGCCAGCACCCGCTCTGGAAACACCATATATTTT
12	TRBJ2-7	once	TRBV11-2	.	CASSLSTYEQYF	TGTGCCAGCAGCTTAAGCACCTACGAGCAGTACTTC
15	TRBJ2-5	.	TRBV7-2	.	CASSLSTGVQETQYF	TGTGCCAGCAGCTTATCCACTGGTGTCCAAGAGACCCAGTACTTC